Listed below are T cell receptor beta chains from one sample, sequenced in a study of CD8 T cells in Susac syndrome. TCRdb re-called the immunoSEQ multiplex PCR reads with MiXCR, one entry per CDR3 protein. The table includes some 110,000 distinct CDR3 sequences, around 94% detected once. Sequencing used CD8+ T cells from PBMCs. The receptors shown here come from a human donor with Susac syndrome. The conserved cysteine and the conserved F or W are not part of the CDR3 here. The order of the fields is CDR3 length, V gene, clone size, J gene, CDR3 protein. Only part of the rows carry a size: once, few, many, or a class if the clone is expanded.

13	TRBV4-3	NA	TRBJ2-7	ASSQEGQLLGEQY
11	TRBV7-2	NA	TRBJ2-7	ASSPMRGYEQY
11	TRBV29-1	NA	TRBJ2-7	SVLNRGRYEQY
14	TRBV6-2/TRBV6-3	NA	TRBJ2-7	ASSYSRDRASYEQY
13	TRBV5-1	NA	TRBJ2-3	ASSFRDRGADTQY
13	TRBV15	NA	TRBJ2-3	ATSYRTGNTDTQY
11	TRBV13	few	TRBJ2-7	ASSTDSSYEQY
12	TRBV20-1	NA	TRBJ1-5	SARDTQGNQPQH
9	TRBV6-2/TRBV6-3	NA	TRBJ2-1	ASSYWGEQF
11	TRBV30	NA	TRBJ1-2	AWSVQGYFGYT
13	TRBV9	NA	TRBJ2-3	ASKAGATSTDTQY
11	TRBV12-3/TRBV12-4	NA	TRBJ2-7	ASSLQRTYEQY
13	TRBV25-1	once	TRBJ2-1	ASSDLTGYYNEQF
16	TRBV9	NA	TRBJ2-3	ASSPRGAGGASTDTQY
13	TRBV29-1	NA	TRBJ1-2	SVGGGTEGFVGYT
11	TRBV25-1	NA	TRBJ2-1	ASSEFSGHEQF
12	TRBV27	NA	TRBJ1-2	ASSLRQGEWGYT
12	TRBV6-5	NA	TRBJ1-1	ASSEGGLPYEAF
10	TRBV7-9	NA	TRBJ2-3	ASSHGGDTQY